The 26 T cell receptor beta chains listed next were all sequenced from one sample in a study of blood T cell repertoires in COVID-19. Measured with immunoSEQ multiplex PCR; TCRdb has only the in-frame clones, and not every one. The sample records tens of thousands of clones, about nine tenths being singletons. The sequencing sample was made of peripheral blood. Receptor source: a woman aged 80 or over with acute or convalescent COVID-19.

CDR3 loop: CASRTESSYNSPLHF. The CDR3 DNA follows: TGTGCCAGTAGAACAGAGAGCTCCTATAATTCACCCCTCCACTTT. The chain couples TRBV19 to TRBJ1-6; no clear D gene. Germline loops: CDR1 LNHDA, CDR2 SQIVND (reference sequence). CDR3 length equals 15 residues. Deletions cut 6 bases from V and 0 bases from J, with 9 bases between.

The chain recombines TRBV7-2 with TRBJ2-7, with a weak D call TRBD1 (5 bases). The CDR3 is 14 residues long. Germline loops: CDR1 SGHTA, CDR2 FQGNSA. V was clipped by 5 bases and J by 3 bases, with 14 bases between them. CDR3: CASSNTGLFYEQYF. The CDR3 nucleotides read TGTGCCAGCAGCAACACAGGCCTATTCTACGAGCAGTACTTC.

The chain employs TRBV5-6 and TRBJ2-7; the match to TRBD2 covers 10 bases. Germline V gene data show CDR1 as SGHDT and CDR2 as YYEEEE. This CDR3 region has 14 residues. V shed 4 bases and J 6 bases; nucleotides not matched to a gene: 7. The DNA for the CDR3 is TGTGCCAGCAGCCCCTTAGCGGGAGGTTCCGAGCAGTACTTC. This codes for CASSPLAGGSEQYF.

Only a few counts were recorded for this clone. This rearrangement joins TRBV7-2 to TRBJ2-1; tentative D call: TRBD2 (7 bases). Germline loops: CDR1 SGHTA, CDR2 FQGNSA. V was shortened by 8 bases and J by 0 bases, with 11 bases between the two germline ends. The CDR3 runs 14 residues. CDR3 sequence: CASRRGGSYNEQFF. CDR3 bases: TGTGCCAGCCGGAGGGGGGGCTCCTACAATGAGCAGTTCTTC.

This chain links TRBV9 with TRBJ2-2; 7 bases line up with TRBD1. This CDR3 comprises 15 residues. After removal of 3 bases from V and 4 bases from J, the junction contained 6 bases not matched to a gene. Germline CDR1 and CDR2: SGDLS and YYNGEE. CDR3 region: CASSDRGRATGELFF. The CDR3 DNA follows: TGTGCCAGCAGCGACAGGGGTAGAGCCACCGGGGAGCTGTTTTTT.

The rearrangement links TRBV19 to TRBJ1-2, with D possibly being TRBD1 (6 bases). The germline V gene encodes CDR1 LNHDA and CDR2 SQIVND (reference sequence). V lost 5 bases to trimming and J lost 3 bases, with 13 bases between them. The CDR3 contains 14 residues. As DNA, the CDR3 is TGTGCCAGTAGTGCACAGGGTTGGGACTATGGCTACACCTTC. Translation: CASSAQGWDYGYTF.

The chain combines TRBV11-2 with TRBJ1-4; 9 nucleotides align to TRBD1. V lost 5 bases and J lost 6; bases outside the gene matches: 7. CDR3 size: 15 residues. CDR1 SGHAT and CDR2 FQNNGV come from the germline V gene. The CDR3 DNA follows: TGTGCCAGCAGCGAGGGGGGACAGGGCTATGAAAAACTGTTTTTT. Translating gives CASSEGGQGYEKLFF.

Here the CDR3 DNA reads TGTGCCAGCAGCTTCGGGGGACAGGGTGAGCAGTACTTC. Amino acid sequence: CASSFGGQGEQYF. V usage is TRBV7-8 and J usage is TRBJ2-7; 9 nucleotides line up with TRBD1. This CDR3 is 13 amino acids long. V gave up 3 bases and J gave up 7 bases; unmatched junction bases: 4. Per germline, CDR1 SGHVS and CDR2 FQNEAQ.

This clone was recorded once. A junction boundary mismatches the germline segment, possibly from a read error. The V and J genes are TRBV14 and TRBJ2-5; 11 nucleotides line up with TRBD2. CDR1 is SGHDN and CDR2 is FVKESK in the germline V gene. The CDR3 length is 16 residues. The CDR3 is CASSPRTSGQASKTHF. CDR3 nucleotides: TGTGCCAGCAGCCCCCGGACTAGCGGGCAGGCCAGCAAAACTCACTTC.

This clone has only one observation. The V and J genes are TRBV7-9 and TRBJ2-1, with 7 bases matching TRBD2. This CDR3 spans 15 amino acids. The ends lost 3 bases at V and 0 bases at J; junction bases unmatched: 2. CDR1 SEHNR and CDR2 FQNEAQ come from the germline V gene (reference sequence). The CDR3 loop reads CASSLGLTSYNEQFF. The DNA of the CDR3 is TGTGCCAGCAGCTTGGGACTAACCTCCTACAATGAGCAGTTCTTC.

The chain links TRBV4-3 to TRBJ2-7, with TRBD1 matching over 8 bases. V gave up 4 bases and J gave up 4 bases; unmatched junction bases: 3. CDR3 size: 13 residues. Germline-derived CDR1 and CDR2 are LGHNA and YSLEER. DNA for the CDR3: TGCGCCAGCAGCCTCCGACAGGGGTACGAGCAGTACTTC. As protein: CASSLRQGYEQYF.

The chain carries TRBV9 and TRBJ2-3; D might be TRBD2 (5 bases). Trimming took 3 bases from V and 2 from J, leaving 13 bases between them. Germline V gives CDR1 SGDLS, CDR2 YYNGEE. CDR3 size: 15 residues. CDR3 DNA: TGTGCCAGCAGCGCAGGACTCCTCCTCACAGATACGCAGTATTTT. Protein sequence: CASSAGLLLTDTQYF.

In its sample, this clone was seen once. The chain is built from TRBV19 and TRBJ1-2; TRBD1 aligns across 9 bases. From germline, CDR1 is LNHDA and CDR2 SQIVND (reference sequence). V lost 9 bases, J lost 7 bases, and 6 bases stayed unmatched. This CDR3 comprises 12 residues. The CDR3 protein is CASTGQGSGYTF. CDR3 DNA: TGTGCCAGCACGGGACAGGGTTCTGGCTACACCTTC.

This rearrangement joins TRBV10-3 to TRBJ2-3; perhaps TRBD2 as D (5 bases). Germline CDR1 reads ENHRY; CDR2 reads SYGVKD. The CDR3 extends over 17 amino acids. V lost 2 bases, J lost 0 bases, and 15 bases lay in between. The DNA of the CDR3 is TGTGCCATCAGTGAGGAGCGGAGGCTGACTAGCACAGATACGCAGTATTTT. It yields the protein CAISEERRLTSTDTQYF.

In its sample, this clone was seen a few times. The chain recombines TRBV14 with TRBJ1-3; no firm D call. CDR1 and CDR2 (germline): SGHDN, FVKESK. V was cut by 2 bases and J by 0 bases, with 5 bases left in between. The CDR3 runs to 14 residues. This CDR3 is CASSQLSSGNTIYF. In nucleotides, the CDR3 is TGTGCCAGCAGCCAATTGAGCTCTGGAAACACCATATATTTT.

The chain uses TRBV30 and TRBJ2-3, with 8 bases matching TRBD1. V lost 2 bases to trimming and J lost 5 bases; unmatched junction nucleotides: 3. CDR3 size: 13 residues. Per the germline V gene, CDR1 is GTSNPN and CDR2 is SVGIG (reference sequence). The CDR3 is CAWSQGAIDTQYF. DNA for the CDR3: TGTGCCTGGAGTCAGGGGGCCATAGATACGCAGTATTTT.

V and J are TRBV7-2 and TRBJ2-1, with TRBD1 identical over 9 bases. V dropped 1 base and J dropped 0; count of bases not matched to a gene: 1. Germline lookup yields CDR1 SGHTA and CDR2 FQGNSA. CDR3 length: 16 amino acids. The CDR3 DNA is TGTGCCAGCAGCTTAGGACAGGGGGTCTCCTACAATGAGCAGTTCTTC. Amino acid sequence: CASSLGQGVSYNEQFF. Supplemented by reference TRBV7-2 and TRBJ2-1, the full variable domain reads GAGVSQSPSNKVTEKGKDVELRCDPISGHTALYWYRQSLGQGLEFLIYFQGNSAPDKSGLPSDRFSAERTGGSVSTLTIQRTQQEDSAVYLCASSLGQGVSYNEQFFGPGTRLTVL.

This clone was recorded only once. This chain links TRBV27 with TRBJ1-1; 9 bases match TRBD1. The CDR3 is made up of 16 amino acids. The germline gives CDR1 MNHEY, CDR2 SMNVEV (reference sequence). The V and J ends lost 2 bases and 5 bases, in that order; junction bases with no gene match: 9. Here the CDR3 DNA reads TGTGCCAGCAGTTTAACACCACAGGGGGCGCATACTGAAGCTTTCTTT. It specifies CASSLTPQGAHTEAFF.

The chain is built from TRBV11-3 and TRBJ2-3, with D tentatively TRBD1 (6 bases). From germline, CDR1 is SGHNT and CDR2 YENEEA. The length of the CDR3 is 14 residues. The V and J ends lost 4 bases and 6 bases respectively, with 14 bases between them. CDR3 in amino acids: CASSSQGFGDTQYF. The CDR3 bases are TGTGCCAGCAGCTCTCAGGGGTTTGGGGATACGCAGTATTTT.

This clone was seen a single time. This chain's CDR3 is CASSPRTSWDGYTF. Here the CDR3 DNA reads TGTGCCAGCAGCCCCCGAACTAGTTGGGATGGCTACACCTTC. The rearrangement links TRBV7-9 to TRBJ1-2; no reliable D call. The CDR3 spans 14 residues. V shed 5 bases and J shed 6 bases, with 16 bases lying between them. Germline CDR1 SEHNR, CDR2 FQNEAQ (reference sequence).

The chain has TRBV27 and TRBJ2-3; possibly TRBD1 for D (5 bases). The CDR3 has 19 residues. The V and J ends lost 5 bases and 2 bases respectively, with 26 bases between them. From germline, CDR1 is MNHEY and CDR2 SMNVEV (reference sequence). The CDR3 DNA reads TGTGCCAGCAGTCTAAGGGTCGCGACGACAGCCCCTCTCACAGATACGCAGTATTTT. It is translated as CASSLRVATTAPLTDTQYF.

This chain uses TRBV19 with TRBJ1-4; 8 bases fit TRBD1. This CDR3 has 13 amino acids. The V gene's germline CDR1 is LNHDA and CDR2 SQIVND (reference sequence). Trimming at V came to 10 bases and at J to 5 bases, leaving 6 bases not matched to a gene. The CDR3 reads CATQGAPNEKLFF. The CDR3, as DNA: TGTGCCACTCAGGGGGCGCCCAATGAAAAACTGTTTTTT.

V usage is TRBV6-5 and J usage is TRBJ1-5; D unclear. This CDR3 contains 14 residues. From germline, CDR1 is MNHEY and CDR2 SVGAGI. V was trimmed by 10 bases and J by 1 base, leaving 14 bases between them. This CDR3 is CAIRRGFSNQPQHF. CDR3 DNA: TGTGCCATCCGGCGGGGTTTCAGCAATCAGCCCCAGCATTTT.

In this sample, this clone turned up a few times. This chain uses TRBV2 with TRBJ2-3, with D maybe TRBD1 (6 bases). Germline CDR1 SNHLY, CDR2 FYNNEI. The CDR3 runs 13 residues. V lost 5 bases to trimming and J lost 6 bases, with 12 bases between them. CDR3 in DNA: TGTGCCAGCAGTTTTTCAGGGGAGGATACGCAGTATTTT. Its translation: CASSFSGEDTQYF. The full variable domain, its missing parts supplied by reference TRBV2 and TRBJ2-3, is EPEVTQTPSHQVTQMGQEVILRCVPISNHLYFYWYRQILGQKVEFLVSFYNNEISEKSEIFDDQFSVERPDGSNFTLKIRSTKLEDSAMYFCASSFSGEDTQYFGPGTRLTVL.

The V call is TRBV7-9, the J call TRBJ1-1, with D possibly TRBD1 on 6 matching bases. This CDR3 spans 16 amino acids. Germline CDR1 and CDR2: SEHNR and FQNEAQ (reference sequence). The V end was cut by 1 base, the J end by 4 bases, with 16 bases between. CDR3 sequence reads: CASSLGDTSQATEAFF. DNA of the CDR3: TGTGCCAGCAGCTTAGGGGACACATCACAGGCCACTGAAGCTTTCTTT. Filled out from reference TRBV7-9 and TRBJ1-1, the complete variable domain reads DTGVSQNPRHKITKRGQNVTFRCDPISEHNRLYWYRQTLGQGPEFLTYFQNEAQLEKSRLLSDRFSAERPKGSFSTLEIQRTEQGDSAMYLCASSLGDTSQATEAFFGQGTRLTVV.

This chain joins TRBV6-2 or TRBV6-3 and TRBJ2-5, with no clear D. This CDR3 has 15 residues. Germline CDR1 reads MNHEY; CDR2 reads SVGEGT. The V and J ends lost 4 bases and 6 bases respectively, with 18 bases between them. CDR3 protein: CASSSLTRGEKTQYF. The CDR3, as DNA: TGTGCCAGCAGTTCGTTGACCCGTGGAGAGAAGACCCAGTACTTC.